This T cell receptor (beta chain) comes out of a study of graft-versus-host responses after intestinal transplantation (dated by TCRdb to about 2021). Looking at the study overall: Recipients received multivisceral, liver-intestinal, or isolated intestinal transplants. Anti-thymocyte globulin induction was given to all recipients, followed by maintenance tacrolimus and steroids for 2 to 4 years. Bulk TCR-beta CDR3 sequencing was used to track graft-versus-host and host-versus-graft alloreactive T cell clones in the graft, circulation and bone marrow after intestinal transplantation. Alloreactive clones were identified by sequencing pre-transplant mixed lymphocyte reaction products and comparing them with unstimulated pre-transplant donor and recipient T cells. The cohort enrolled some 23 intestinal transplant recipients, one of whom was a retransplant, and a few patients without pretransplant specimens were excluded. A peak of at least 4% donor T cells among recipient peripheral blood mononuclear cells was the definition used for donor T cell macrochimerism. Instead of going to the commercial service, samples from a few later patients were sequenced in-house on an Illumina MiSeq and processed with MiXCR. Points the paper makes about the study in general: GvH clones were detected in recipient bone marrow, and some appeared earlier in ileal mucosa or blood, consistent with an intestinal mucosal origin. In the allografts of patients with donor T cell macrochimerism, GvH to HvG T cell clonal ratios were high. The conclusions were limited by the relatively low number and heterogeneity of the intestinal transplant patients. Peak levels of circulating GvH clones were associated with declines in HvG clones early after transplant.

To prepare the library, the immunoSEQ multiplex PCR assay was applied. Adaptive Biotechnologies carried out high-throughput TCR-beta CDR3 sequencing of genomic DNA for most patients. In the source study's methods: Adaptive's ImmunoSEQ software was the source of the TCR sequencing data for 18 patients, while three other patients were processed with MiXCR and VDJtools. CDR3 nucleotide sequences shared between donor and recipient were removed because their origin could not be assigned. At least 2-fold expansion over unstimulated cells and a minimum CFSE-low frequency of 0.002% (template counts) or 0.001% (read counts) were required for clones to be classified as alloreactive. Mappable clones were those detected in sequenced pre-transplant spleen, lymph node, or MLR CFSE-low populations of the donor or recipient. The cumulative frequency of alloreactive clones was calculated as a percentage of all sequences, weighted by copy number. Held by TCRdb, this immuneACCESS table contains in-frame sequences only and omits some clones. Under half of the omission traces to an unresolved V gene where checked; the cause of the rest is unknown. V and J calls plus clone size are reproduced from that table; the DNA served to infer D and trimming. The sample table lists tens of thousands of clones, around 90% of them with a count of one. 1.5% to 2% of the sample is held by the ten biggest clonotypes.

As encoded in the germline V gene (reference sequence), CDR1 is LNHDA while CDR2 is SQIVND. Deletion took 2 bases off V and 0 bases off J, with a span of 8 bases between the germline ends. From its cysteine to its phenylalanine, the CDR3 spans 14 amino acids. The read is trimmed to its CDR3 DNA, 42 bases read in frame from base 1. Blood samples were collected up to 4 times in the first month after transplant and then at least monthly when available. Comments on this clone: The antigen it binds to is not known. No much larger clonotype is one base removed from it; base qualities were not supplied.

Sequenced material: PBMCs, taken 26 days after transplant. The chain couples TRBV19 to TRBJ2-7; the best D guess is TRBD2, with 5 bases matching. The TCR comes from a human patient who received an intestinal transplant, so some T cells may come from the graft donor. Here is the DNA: TGTGCCAGTAGTATAACTAGTGCCTCCTACGAGCAGTACTTC. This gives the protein CASSITSASYEQYF.